A single sample is the source of the 12 T cell receptor beta chains below, sequenced in a study of response to subunit inactivated influenza vaccine. Each CDR3 protein gets one entry after TCRdb re-called the RT-PCR reads with MiXCR. The data hold more than 550,000 distinct CDR3 sequences, with around 11% observed a single time. The input for sequencing was PBMCs from blood, taken on the day of vaccination. The source is a man aged 45-65 years who received an inactivated influenza vaccine.

CDR3 loop: CSARLRGMNTEAFF. The CDR3 nucleotides are TGCAGTGCTAGACTACGGGGAATGAACACTGAAGCTTTCTTT. The rearrangement uses TRBV20-1 and TRBJ1-1; unclear D gene. Germline lookup yields CDR1 DFQATT and CDR2 SNEGSKA (reference sequence). Trimming took 2 bases from V and 0 from J, leaving 10 bases between them. The CDR3 loop spans 14 amino acids.

The chain combines TRBV18 with TRBJ2-5; D gene unclear. The V gene's germline CDR1 is KGHSH and CDR2 LQKENI. Trimming took off 1 base at V and 5 bases at J, with 11 bases between the two ends. The CDR3 runs to 14 residues. This chain's CDR3 is CASSPLPSIETQYF. The CDR3 nucleotides read TGTGCCAGCTCACCACTTCCAAGCATCGAGACCCAGTACTTC.

The chain carries TRBV3-1 and TRBJ2-5, with a possible D match to TRBD2 (5 bases). The V gene lost 1 base and the J gene lost 7 bases, with 10 bases spanning the gap. Germline V gene sequence: CDR1 LGHDT, CDR2 YNNKEL (reference sequence). The CDR3 runs 13 residues. The CDR3 nucleotides read TGTGCCAGCAGCCAAGGGGCGGCGGGGACCCAGTACTTC. Translating it yields CASSQGAAGTQYF.

The rearrangement joins TRBV18 to TRBJ2-7; D gene uncertain. This CDR3 is built from 14 residues. Trimming left V 2 bases short and J 1 base short, with 9 bases between. Germline V gene lookup returns CDR1 KGHSH and CDR2 LQKENI. In nucleotides, the CDR3 is TGTGCCAGCTCACCAAGCCAGACATCCTACGAGCAGTACTTC. As protein: CASSPSQTSYEQYF.

This clonotype appeared many times. The chain uses TRBV15 and TRBJ1-4; no clear D. Trimming removed 3 bases from V and 4 bases from J, with 6 bases in between. The CDR3 loop spans 13 amino acids. Germline assignment: CDR1 LNHNV and CDR2 YYDKDF (reference sequence). CDR3: CATSSGLNEKLFF. In DNA form, the CDR3 reads TGTGCCACCAGCAGCGGACTTAATGAAAAACTGTTTTTT.

Points on this clonotype: The conserved phenylalanine or tryptophan normally closing the CDR3 is absent here, so this likely arose from a read error. This chain connects TRBV29-1 to TRBJ1-1; D remains unclear. This CDR3 region has 13 residues. Germline V gene lookup returns CDR1 SQVTM and CDR2 ANQGSEA. Trimming took off 2 bases at V and 1 base at J, with 8 bases between the two ends. The CDR3 reads CSVERGTNTEAFL. The CDR3 region has the DNA TGCAGCGTTGAACGGGGAACGAACACTGAAGCTTTCCTT.

At least ten counts were recorded for this clonotype. The chain is built from TRBV10-3 and TRBJ2-7; weak D call: TRBD1 (6 bases). Germline V gene lookup returns CDR1 ENHRY and CDR2 SYGVKD. Trimming stripped 6 bases from V and 3 bases from J, with 12 bases between. This CDR3 region has 13 residues. CDR3 in amino acids: CAIRKQGYYEQYF. CDR3 sequence (DNA): TGTGCCATCAGAAAACAGGGATACTACGAGCAGTACTTC.

This clonotype has more than one count but fewer than ten. The chain is built from TRBV24-1 and TRBJ2-3; weak D call: TRBD1 (6 bases). The CDR3 is made up of 20 amino acids. Looked up from germline, CDR1 is KGHDR and CDR2 is SFDVKD. Trimming took 3 bases from V and 0 from J, leaving 24 bases between them. This CDR3 is CATSDPTGHTFGPSTDTQYF. In DNA form, the CDR3 reads TGTGCCACCAGTGATCCCACGGGACACACCTTCGGCCCTAGCACAGATACGCAGTATTTT.

This clonotype was seen repeatedly, ten times or more. The rearrangement uses TRBV5-1 and TRBJ2-3; 11 nucleotides agree with TRBD1. CDR3 size: 16 residues. Trimming at V came to 2 bases and at J to 6 bases, leaving 8 bases not matched to a gene. Germline values: CDR1 SGHRS, CDR2 YFSETQ. The CDR3 spells CASSLLGQGVSDTQYF. Written as DNA, the CDR3 is TGCGCCAGCAGCTTATTGGGACAGGGGGTCTCGGATACGCAGTATTTT.

The rearrangement joins TRBV20-1 to TRBJ2-1, with D possibly matching TRBD2 (5 bases). CDR3 size: 15 residues. CDR1 and CDR2 (germline): DFQATT, SNEGSKA (reference sequence). The ends were cut back, 4 bases at V and 0 bases at J, with 13 bases in the middle. CDR3 protein: CSATSHHGSYNEQFF. As DNA, the CDR3 is TGCAGTGCTACTAGCCACCATGGCTCCTACAATGAGCAGTTCTTC.

This clonotype was recorded a few times. The V call is TRBV29-1, the J call TRBJ2-5; no reliable D call. This CDR3 is 14 amino acids long. V was shortened by 3 bases and J by 2 bases, with 13 bases between the two germline ends. CDR1 SQVTM and CDR2 ANQGSEA come from the germline V gene. The CDR3 reads CSVDLTHWQETQYF. In DNA form, the CDR3 reads TGCAGCGTTGACCTGACTCACTGGCAAGAGACCCAGTACTTC.

This clonotype turned up a few times. The chain is built from TRBV10-3 and TRBJ2-7, with 10 bases lining up with TRBD2. CDR1 and CDR2 from the germline V gene are ENHRY and SYGVKD. This CDR3 has 12 amino acids. After removal of 10 bases from V and 2 bases from J, the junction contained 2 bases not matched to a gene. For the CDR3, the DNA is TGTGCCACCAGCGGGGGGGCCTACGAGCAGTACTTC. Translation: CATSGGAYEQYF.